This T cell receptor (beta chain) was sequenced for a study of blood T cell repertoires in COVID-19. The repertoire was sequenced with immunoSEQ multiplex PCR; TCRdb's copy has only in-frame clones and lacks some. Seen here are fewer than 500,000 clones, 80% to 90% observed once, and the top ten hold around 1.1%. Clinical history reported by participants formed the basis on which cohorts were assigned. Two negative PCRs, clearance, or symptom resolution were required of recovered Cohort 3 donors. The receptor was isolated from a man between 25 and 39 years old who had recovered from COVID-19. The sequenced material came from PBMCs or T cells enriched from blood (not recorded which).

CDR3 bases: TGTGCCACCCTAGGGGCTAGCGGGTTTATCGAGCAGTACTTC. It codes for CATLGASGFIEQYF. The chain joins TRBV6-5 to TRBJ2-7, with TRBD2 identical over 8 bases. CDR3 size: 14 residues. Trimming removed 10 bases from V and 6 bases from J; junction bases left unmatched: 14. The germline V gene has CDR1 MNHEY and CDR2 SVGAGI.